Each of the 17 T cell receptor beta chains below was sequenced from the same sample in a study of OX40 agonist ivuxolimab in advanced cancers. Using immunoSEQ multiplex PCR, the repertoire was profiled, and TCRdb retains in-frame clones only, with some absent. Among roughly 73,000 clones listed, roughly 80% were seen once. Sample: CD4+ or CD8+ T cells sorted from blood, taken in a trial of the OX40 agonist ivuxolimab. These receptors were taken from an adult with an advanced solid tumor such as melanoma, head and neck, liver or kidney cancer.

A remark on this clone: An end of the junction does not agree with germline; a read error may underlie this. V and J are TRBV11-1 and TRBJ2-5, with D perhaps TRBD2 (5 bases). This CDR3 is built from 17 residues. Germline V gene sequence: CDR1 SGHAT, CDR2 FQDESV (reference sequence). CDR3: CASSEPSRADLQEPQYF. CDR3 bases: TGTGCCAGCAGCGAGCCCTCCCGTGCGGACTTACAAGAGCCCCAGTACTTC.

The CDR3 DNA reads as TGTGCCAGCAGCTTGGCTGGGGAAGGCTACACCTTC. Its protein product is CASSLAGEGYTF. The chain combines TRBV5-4 with TRBJ1-2, with D uncertain. Trimming cost V 0 bases and J 8 bases, with 8 bases left between them. This CDR3 has 12 residues. In germline, CDR1 is SGHNT, CDR2 YYREEE (reference sequence).

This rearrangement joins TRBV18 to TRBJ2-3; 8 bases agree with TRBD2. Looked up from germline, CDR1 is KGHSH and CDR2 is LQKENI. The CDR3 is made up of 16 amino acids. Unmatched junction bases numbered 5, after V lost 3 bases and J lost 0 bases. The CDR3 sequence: CASSPPGGPSTDTQYF. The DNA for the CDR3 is TGTGCCAGCTCACCTCCGGGGGGGCCTAGCACAGATACGCAGTATTTT.

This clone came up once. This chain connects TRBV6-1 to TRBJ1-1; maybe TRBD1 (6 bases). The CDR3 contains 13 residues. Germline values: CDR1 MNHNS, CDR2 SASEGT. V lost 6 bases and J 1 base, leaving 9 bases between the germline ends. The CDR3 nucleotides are TGTGCCAGCAGAAGGACAGAGAACACTGAAGCTTTCTTT. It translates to CASRRTENTEAFF.

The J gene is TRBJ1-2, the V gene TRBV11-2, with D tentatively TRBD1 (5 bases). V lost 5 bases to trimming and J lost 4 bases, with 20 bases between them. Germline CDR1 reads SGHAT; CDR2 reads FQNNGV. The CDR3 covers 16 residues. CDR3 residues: CASSPRRDPGTYGYTF. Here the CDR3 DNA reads TGTGCCAGCAGCCCCCGACGTGATCCAGGGACCTATGGCTACACCTTC.

The CDR3 nucleotides are TGCGCCAGCAGCCCGGATGGCGGGCTGGGTTCTGGGGCCAACGTCCTGACTTTC. This gives the protein CASSPDGGLGSGANVLTF. The chain combines TRBV5-1 with TRBJ2-6, with D maybe TRBD2 (5 bases). This CDR3 is built from 18 residues. Germline CDR1 SGHRS, CDR2 YFSETQ. V lost 4 bases and J lost 1, with 18 bases in between.

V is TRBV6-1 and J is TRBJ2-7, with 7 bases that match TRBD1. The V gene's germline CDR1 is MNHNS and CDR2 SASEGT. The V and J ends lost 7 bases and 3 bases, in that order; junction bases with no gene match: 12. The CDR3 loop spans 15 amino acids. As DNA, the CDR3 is TGTGCCAGCAAAACGGGACAGCTTTCCAACTACGAGCAGTACTTC. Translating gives CASKTGQLSNYEQYF.

CDR3 nucleotides: TGTGCCAGCAGCTTCAGTTCGTCCAGGGGACGGCAGTTCTTC. Protein sequence: CASSFSSSRGRQFF. The chain recombines TRBV11-3 with TRBJ2-1; D possibly corresponds to TRBD1 (6 bases). This CDR3 has 14 residues. The V end was cut by 3 bases, the J end by 12 bases, with 18 bases between. Per germline, CDR1 SGHNT and CDR2 YENEEA.

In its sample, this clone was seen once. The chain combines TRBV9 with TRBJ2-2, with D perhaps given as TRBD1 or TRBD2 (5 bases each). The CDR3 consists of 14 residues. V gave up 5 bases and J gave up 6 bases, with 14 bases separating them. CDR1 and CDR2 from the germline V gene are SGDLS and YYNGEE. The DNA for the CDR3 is TGTGCCAGCAGGCGTACTGTGGGGGCCGGGGAGCTGTTTTTT. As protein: CASRRTVGAGELFF.

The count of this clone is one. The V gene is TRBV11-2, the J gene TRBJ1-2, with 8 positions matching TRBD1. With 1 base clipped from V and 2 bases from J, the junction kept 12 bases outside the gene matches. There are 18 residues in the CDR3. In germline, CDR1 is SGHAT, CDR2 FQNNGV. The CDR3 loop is CASSLGRGRGPSNYGYTF. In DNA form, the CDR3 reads TGTGCCAGCAGCTTAGGTCGGGGCAGGGGGCCGTCGAACTATGGCTACACCTTC.

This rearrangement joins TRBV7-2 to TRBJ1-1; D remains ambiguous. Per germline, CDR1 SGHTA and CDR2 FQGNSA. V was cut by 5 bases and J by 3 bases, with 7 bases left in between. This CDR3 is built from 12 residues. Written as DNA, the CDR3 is TGTGCCAGCAGCGAAAAGTACACTGAAGCTTTCTTT. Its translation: CASSEKYTEAFF.

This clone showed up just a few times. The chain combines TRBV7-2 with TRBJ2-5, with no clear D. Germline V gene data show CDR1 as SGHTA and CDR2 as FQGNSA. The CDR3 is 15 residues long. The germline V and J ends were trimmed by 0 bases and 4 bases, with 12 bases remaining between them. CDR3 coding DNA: TGTGCCAGCAGCTTAGCGTATGGAAACACAGAGACCCAGTACTTC. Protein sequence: CASSLAYGNTETQYF.

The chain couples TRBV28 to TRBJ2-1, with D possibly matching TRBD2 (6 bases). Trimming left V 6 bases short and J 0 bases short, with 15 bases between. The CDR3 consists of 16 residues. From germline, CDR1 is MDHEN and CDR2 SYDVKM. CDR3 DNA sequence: TGTGCCAGCAGGGTCCGGGACTTTAACTCCTACAATGAGCAGTTCTTC. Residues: CASRVRDFNSYNEQFF.

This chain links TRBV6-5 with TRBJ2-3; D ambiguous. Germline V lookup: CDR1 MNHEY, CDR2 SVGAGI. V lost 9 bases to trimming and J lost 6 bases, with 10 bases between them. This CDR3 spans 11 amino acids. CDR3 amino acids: CASLTADTQYF. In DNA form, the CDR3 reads TGTGCCAGTCTAACGGCTGATACGCAGTATTTT.

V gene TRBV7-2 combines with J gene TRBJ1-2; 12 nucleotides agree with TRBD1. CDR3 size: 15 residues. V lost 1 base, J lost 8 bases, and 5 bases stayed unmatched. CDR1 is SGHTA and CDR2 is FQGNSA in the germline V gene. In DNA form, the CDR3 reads TGTGCCAGCAGCTTAGAGGGGACAGGGGGCGGCGGCTACACCTTC. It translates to CASSLEGTGGGGYTF.

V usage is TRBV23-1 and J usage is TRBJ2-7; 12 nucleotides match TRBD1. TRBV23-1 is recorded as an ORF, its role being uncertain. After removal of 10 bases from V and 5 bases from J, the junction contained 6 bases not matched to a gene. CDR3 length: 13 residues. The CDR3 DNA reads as TGCGCCACTGCGGGACAGGGGGCCCACGAGCAGTACTTC. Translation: CATAGQGAHEQYF.

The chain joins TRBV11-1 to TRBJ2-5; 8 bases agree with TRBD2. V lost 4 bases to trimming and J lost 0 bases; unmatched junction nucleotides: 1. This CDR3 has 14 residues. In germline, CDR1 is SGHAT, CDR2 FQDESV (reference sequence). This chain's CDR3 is CASSWTSHQETQYF. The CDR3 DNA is TGTGCCAGCAGCTGGACTAGCCACCAAGAGACCCAGTACTTC.